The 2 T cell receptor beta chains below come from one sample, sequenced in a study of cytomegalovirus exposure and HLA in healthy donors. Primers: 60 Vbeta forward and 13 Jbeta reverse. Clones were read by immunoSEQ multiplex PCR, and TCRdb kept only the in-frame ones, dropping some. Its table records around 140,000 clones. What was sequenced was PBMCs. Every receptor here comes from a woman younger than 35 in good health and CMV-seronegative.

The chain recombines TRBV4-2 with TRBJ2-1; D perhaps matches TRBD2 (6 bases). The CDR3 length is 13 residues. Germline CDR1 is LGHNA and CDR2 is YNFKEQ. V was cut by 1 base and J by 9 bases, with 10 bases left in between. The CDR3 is CASSQGETSEQFF. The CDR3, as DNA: TGTGCCAGCAGCCAAGGGGAGACTAGTGAGCAGTTCTTC.

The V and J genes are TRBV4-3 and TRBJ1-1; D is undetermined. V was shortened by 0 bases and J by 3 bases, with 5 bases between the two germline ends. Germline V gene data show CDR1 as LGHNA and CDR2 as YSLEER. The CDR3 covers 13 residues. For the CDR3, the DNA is TGCGCCAGCAGCCAAGATTCGGACACTGAAGCTTTCTTT. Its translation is CASSQDSDTEAFF.